Listed below are T cell receptor beta chains from one sample, sequenced in a study of blood T cell repertoires in COVID-19. This table comes from immunoSEQ multiplex PCR, and its TCRdb copy is limited to in-frame clones, with some not included. The sample carries over 60,000 clones, roughly 82% recorded once. The source material was peripheral blood. Receptors originate from a man older than 75 with active COVID-19. Each CDR3 is given with its conserved first and last residue. The D gene is left open where the match is weak. Expanded clones are given a class, and other clones once, few, many or no size at all.

>-|TRBJ2-3|-|TRBV7-2
TGTGCCAGCAGCCCCGTCCGCCGGGATACGCAGTATTTT
CASSPVRRDTQYF
>-|TRBJ2-1|-|TRBV18
TGTGCCAGCTCACCTGTACTAGGGAGCAATGAGCAGTTCTTC
CASSPVLGSNEQFF
>TRBD1|TRBJ1-5|-|TRBV6-5
TGTGCCAGCAGTTTGGACAGGGATGTCCAGCCCCAGCATTTT
CASSLDRDVQPQHF
>-|TRBJ2-5|once|TRBV9
TGTGCCAGCAGCGCGACCCAGGGGGAGACCCAGTACTTC
CASSATQGETQYF
>-|TRBJ1-1|-|TRBV11-2
TGTGCCAGCAGCCCGACAGCGAACACTGAAGCTTTCTTT
CASSPTANTEAFF
>-|TRBJ1-4|once|TRBV25-1
TGTGCCAGCAGTGGTCAACAGGAAGAGTCTGAAAAACTGTTTTTT
CASSGQQEESEKLFF
>TRBD1|TRBJ1-2|-|TRBV9
TGTGCCAGCAGCGAGGCCTCGGGGAGACAGGGAAGTTTGGGTGGCTACACCTTC
CASSEASGRQGSLGGYTF
>TRBD1|TRBJ1-2|-|TRBV5-8
TGTGCCAGCAGCTTGGCTGCGCAGGGGGCTTTTGGCTACACCTTC
CASSLAAQGAFGYTF
>-|TRBJ2-7|-|TRBV7-9
TGTGCCAGCAGCTTCCCGACTGACGAGCAGTACTTC
CASSFPTDEQYF
>-|TRBJ2-1|-|TRBV4-1
TGCGCCAGCAGCCCACCGCTCCGGGGGACGACGAATGAGCAGTTCTTC
CASSPPLRGTTNEQFF
>TRBD1|TRBJ1-6|-|TRBV5-1
TGCGCCAGCAGGGAGACAGGGGGTAATTCACCCCTCCACTTT
CASRETGGNSPLHF
>TRBD2|TRBJ2-1|-|TRBV5-5
TGTGCCAGCAGGCTTACAGCGTCGGGGGGGCCTTACAATGAGCAGTTCTTC
CASRLTASGGPYNEQFF
>-|TRBJ2-6|-|TRBV5-4
TGTGCCAGCAGCCCGGGATCTACTGGGGCCAACGTCCTGACTTTC
CASSPGSTGANVLTF
>-|TRBJ2-5|-|TRBV19
TGTGCCAGTAGTACCAGGGGATCGGGGACCCAGTACTTC
CASSTRGSGTQYF
>TRBD2|TRBJ2-1|-|TRBV18
TGTGCCAGCTCTCGACGCTCTAACGGGACTAGCGGGGGCCGGCAGTTCTTC
CASSRRSNGTSGGRQFF
>-|TRBJ2-1|few|TRBV2
TGTGCCAGCAGTGACCTAATTAGCGGACCCCCAAATGAGCAGTTCTTC
CASSDLISGPPNEQFF
>TRBD2|TRBJ2-1|-|TRBV11-2
TGTGCCAGCAGCTCAGAGCGGGAGGGTTACAATGAGCAGTTCTTC
CASSSEREGYNEQFF